This is a list of T cell receptor beta chains from one sample in a study of blood T cell repertoires in COVID-19. Generated by immunoSEQ multiplex PCR, the TCRdb table keeps only in-frame clones and is missing some. The sample holds more than 95,000 clones, 87% seen once. Material: peripheral blood. These receptors were collected from a human donor in a cohort sampled during active COVID-19. The CDR3 runs from the conserved cysteine through the conserved F or W. The order of the fields is D gene, clone size, V gene, J gene, CDR3 protein, CDR3 DNA. The D gene is left open where the match is weak. Only part of the rows carry a size: once, few, many, or a class if the clone is expanded.

d_gene: .; abundance: .; v_gene: TRBV7-9; j_gene: TRBJ2-2; CDR3aa: CASSYDTNTGELFF; CDR3nt: TGTGCCAGCAGCTACGACACGAACACCGGGGAGCTGTTTTTT
d_gene: .; abundance: few; v_gene: TRBV9; j_gene: TRBJ2-1; CDR3aa: CASSRTEGNEQFF; CDR3nt: TGTGCCAGCAGCCGGACTGAGGGCAATGAGCAGTTCTTC
d_gene: TRBD1; abundance: few; v_gene: TRBV12-3/TRBV12-4; j_gene: TRBJ2-7; CDR3aa: CASRKTGGHEQYF; CDR3nt: TGTGCCAGCAGGAAAACAGGGGGCCACGAGCAGTACTTC
d_gene: .; abundance: .; v_gene: TRBV27; j_gene: TRBJ2-1; CDR3aa: CASSLQGALNEQFF; CDR3nt: TGTGCCAGCAGTTTACAGGGTGCTCTCAATGAGCAGTTCTTC
d_gene: TRBD2; abundance: .; v_gene: TRBV27; j_gene: TRBJ2-5; CDR3aa: CASNIRGGPAETQYF; CDR3nt: TGTGCCAGCAATATACGCGGGGGGCCAGCGGAGACCCAGTACTTC
d_gene: TRBD2; abundance: .; v_gene: TRBV29-1; j_gene: TRBJ2-1; CDR3aa: CSVEPSGVYNEQFF; CDR3nt: TGCAGCGTTGAACCTAGCGGGGTCTACAATGAGCAGTTCTTC
d_gene: .; abundance: .; v_gene: TRBV10-1; j_gene: TRBJ2-2; CDR3aa: CASSQLGRTNTGELFF; CDR3nt: TGCGCCAGCAGTCAACTCGGTCGTACGAACACCGGGGAGCTGTTTTTT
d_gene: .; abundance: few; v_gene: TRBV28; j_gene: TRBJ1-5; CDR3aa: CASTSLPDRNSNQPQHF; CDR3nt: TGTGCCAGCACTTCATTGCCGGACAGAAATAGCAATCAGCCCCAGCATTTT
d_gene: TRBD1; abundance: .; v_gene: TRBV2; j_gene: TRBJ1-6; CDR3aa: CASNWGQGIESSYNSPLHF; CDR3nt: TGTGCCAGCAACTGGGGACAGGGCATTGAAAGCTCCTATAATTCACCCCTCCACTTT
d_gene: TRBD1; abundance: .; v_gene: TRBV30; j_gene: TRBJ1-2; CDR3aa: CAWRGTGTNYGYTF; CDR3nt: TGTGCCTGGAGGGGGACAGGGACCAACTATGGCTACACCTTC